The next 28 T cell receptor beta chains were all read from a single sample in a study of Ad26.COV2.S vaccination and SARS-CoV-2 variants. Specified treatment: some 20 received Ad26.COV2.S at low or high dose, single or two shots; roughly five received placebo; per-sample allocation not given. Sampling occurred on day 63 after the first vaccine or placebo injection. Assay: immunoSEQ multiplex PCR; the TCRdb copy retains only in-frame clones and omits some. The repertoire holds 240,000 or so clones, approximately 90% seen once, with around 10% in the top ten. The sequenced sample was peripheral blood, obtained in a trial of Ad26.COV2.S vaccine versus placebo. The source is a person between 18 and 59 years old who received the Ad26.COV2.S COVID-19 vaccine or a placebo.

The V gene is TRBV6-1, the J gene TRBJ2-7; possible D gene TRBD1, 5 bases. The CDR3 consists of 14 residues. The V gene lost 2 bases and the J gene lost 3 bases, with 11 bases spanning the gap. The V gene's germline CDR1 is MNHNS and CDR2 SASEGT. The CDR3 DNA sequence: TGTGCCAGCAGTGAAAGGGCAGGGCGCTACGAGCAGTACTTC. Translating gives CASSERAGRYEQYF.

The chain employs TRBV2 and TRBJ2-7; D unresolved. Germline CDR1 SNHLY, CDR2 FYNNEI. The CDR3 contains 14 residues. V was pared by 3 bases and J by 0 bases, with 9 bases between. The CDR3 region is CASSEEAHSYEQYF. The CDR3, as DNA: TGTGCCAGCAGTGAGGAAGCCCACTCCTACGAGCAGTACTTC.

This chain uses TRBV18 with TRBJ2-5; 7 nucleotides match TRBD2. With 3 bases clipped from V and 11 bases from J, the junction kept 12 bases outside the gene matches. CDR3 length equals 14 residues. The V gene's germline CDR1 is KGHSH and CDR2 LQKENI. CDR3 DNA: TGTGCCAGCTCACCTGGGCCCAGGGACTACGGGCAGTACTTC. Its translation: CASSPGPRDYGQYF.

The chain uses TRBV6-2 or TRBV6-3 and TRBJ1-5, with D possibly being TRBD1 (5 bases). CDR3 size: 18 residues. With 2 bases removed from V and 0 bases from J, the gap between germline ends came to 17 bases. CDR1 and CDR2 (germline): MNHEY, SVGEGT. CDR3 region: CASSYDGGSAYSNQPQHF. The CDR3 DNA sequence: TGTGCCAGCAGTTACGATGGGGGGTCAGCCTATAGCAATCAGCCCCAGCATTTT.

The rearrangement joins TRBV6-5 to TRBJ1-1; TRBD1 might be the D (6 bases). Per germline, CDR1 MNHEY and CDR2 SVGAGI. The CDR3 loop spans 14 amino acids. Trimming pared 7 bases from V and 1 base from J, leaving 13 bases between. As DNA, the CDR3 is TGTGCCAGCAAAAACCAGGGGAGGAACACTGAAGCTTTCTTT. It is translated as CASKNQGRNTEAFF.

This clone was recorded once. The chain combines TRBV7-2 with TRBJ2-5; no reliable D call. The germline V gene encodes CDR1 SGHTA and CDR2 FQGNSA. Deletions cut 2 bases from V and 2 bases from J, with 15 bases between. This CDR3 is built from 16 residues. The CDR3 region is CASSLWGAGYQETQYF. The CDR3 DNA reads as TGTGCCAGCAGCTTATGGGGTGCTGGCTATCAAGAGACCCAGTACTTC. The full variable domain, with the rest looked up from reference TRBV7-2 and TRBJ2-5, is GAGVSQSPSNKVTEKGKDVELRCDPISGHTALYWYRQSLGQGLEFLIYFQGNSAPDKSGLPSDRFSAERTGGSVSTLTIQRTQQEDSAVYLCASSLWGAGYQETQYFGPGTRLLVL.

The chain carries TRBV7-2 and TRBJ1-1, with no clear D. Deletions cut 5 bases from V and 1 base from J, with 8 bases between. The CDR3 has 13 residues. Looked up from germline, CDR1 is SGHTA and CDR2 is FQGNSA. The CDR3 loop reads CASSAEGNTEAFF. DNA of the CDR3: TGTGCCAGCAGCGCCGAGGGGAACACTGAAGCTTTCTTT.

The chain has TRBV6-6 and TRBJ2-2; no clear D. From germline, CDR1 is MNHNY and CDR2 SVGAGI (reference sequence). CDR3 length equals 16 residues. V was shortened by 2 bases and J by 1 base, with 11 bases between the two germline ends. The CDR3 DNA reads as TGTGCCAGCAGTTACAGCGCAGTCAAGAACACCGGGGAGCTGTTTTTT. It encodes CASSYSAVKNTGELFF.

The rearrangement uses TRBV12-3 or TRBV12-4 and TRBJ2-5; no clear D gene. Trimming left V 6 bases short and J 3 bases short, with 8 bases between. This CDR3 has 12 amino acids. The CDR3 bases are TGTGCCAGCAGGGGCAGTAAAGAGACCCAGTACTTC. It yields the protein CASRGSKETQYF.

The V call is TRBV5-5, the J call TRBJ1-1, with D unresolved. This CDR3 region has 14 residues. Trimming left V 6 bases short and J 2 bases short, with 14 bases between. Germline V gene data show CDR1 as SGHKS and CDR2 as YYEKEE (reference sequence). The CDR3 loop reads CASNNDGVNTEAFF. For the CDR3, the DNA is TGTGCCAGCAACAACGACGGGGTCAACACTGAAGCTTTCTTT.

This clone was seen a single time. One end of the junction is discordant with germline, which a read error may explain. The V and J genes are TRBV13 and TRBJ2-2; tentatively, D is TRBD1 or TRBD2 (5 bases each). Per the germline V gene, CDR1 is PRHDT and CDR2 is FYEKMQ (reference sequence). The CDR3 sequence is 11 residues long. The CDR3 DNA reads TGTGCCAGCAGCTTGTCTAGGGGAGCTGTTTTT. Its translation: CASSLSRGAVF. The full variable domain, in which reference TRBV13 and TRBJ2-2 provide the parts outside the CDR3, is AAGVIQSPRHLIKEKRETATLKCYPIPRHDTVYWYQQGPGQDPQFLISFYEKMQSDKGSIPDRFSAQQFSDYHSELNMSSLELGDSALYFCASSLSRGAVFGEGSRLTVL.

The V call is TRBV30, the J call TRBJ2-1; TRBD2 agrees at 9 bases. The CDR3 is made up of 12 amino acids. Germline assignment: CDR1 GTSNPN and CDR2 SVGIG (reference sequence). Germline trimming cut 2 bases from V and 13 bases from J; bases unmatched to any gene: 6. Written as DNA, the CDR3 is TGTGCCTGGAGTAATAGCGGGAGAGTACAGTTCTTC. The encoded protein is CAWSNSGRVQFF.

The chain couples TRBV11-3 to TRBJ2-1; no firm D call. Germline-derived CDR1 and CDR2 are SGHNT and YENEEA. The CDR3 is 12 residues long. V lost 1 base to trimming and J lost 8 bases, with 6 bases between them. In DNA, the CDR3 is TGTGCCAGCAGCTTAGTCAGCTATGAGCAGTTCTTC. Translating it yields CASSLVSYEQFF.

The chain is built from TRBV19 and TRBJ2-1, with 9 bases that match TRBD1. Germline CDR1 reads LNHDA; CDR2 reads SQIVND (reference sequence). Losses at the gene ends were 5 bases for V and 4 bases for J; bases not matched to a gene: 6. The CDR3 loop spans 15 amino acids. The CDR3 region is CASSPRDRVYNEQFF. CDR3 nucleotide sequence: TGTGCCAGTAGTCCCCGGGACAGGGTTTACAATGAGCAGTTCTTC.

This clone was detected once. J is TRBJ2-3 and V is TRBV28; 7 bases are a match to TRBD2. Trimming cost V 3 bases and J 0 bases; bases outside gene matches: 12. The CDR3 has 18 residues. The germline CDR1 and CDR2 sequences are MDHEN and SYDVKM. Written as DNA, the CDR3 is TGTGCCAGCAGTTTCTACGGCGGGGCGGGGGATAGCACAGATACGCAGTATTTT. As protein: CASSFYGGAGDSTDTQYF.

This chain links TRBV1 with TRBJ2-5; no DNA check was done on the table's D call, TRBD1. TRBV1 is a known pseudogene. There are 17 residues in the CDR3. DNA for the CDR3: TGCACCAGCAGTCAGGAGATGGCAGGGGGCATCCAAGAGACCCAGTACTTC. This encodes CTSSQEMAGGIQETQYF.

The CDR3 nucleotides are TGTGCCAGCAGTGAAGTGGGCGCCTACGAGCAGTACTTC. It is translated as CASSEVGAYEQYF. The chain recombines TRBV6-1 with TRBJ2-7; no clear D gene. Germline lookup yields CDR1 MNHNS and CDR2 SASEGT. The V and J ends lost 1 base and 2 bases respectively, with 6 bases between them. CDR3 length: 13 amino acids.

This rearrangement joins TRBV9 to TRBJ2-1; 14 bases match TRBD2. This CDR3 comprises 20 residues. Germline V gene lookup returns CDR1 SGDLS and CDR2 YYNGEE. Trimming took 0 bases from V and 4 from J; bases not matched to a gene: 12. The CDR3 sequence: CASSVGGQGTSGRLYNEQFF. The CDR3 DNA is TGTGCCAGCAGCGTAGGGGGACAGGGGACTAGCGGGAGACTTTACAATGAGCAGTTCTTC. Combining the CDR3 with reference TRBV9 and TRBJ2-1 gives the whole variable domain DSGVTQTPKHLITATGQRVTLRCSPRSGDLSVYWYQQSLDQGLQFLIQYYNGEERAKGNILERFSAQQFPDLHSELNLSSLELGDSALYFCASSVGGQGTSGRLYNEQFFGPGTRLTVL.

This clone was seen a handful of times. This chain uses TRBV6-2 or TRBV6-3 with TRBJ1-5; D not certain. Germline V gives CDR1 MNHEY, CDR2 SVGEGT. This CDR3 spans 16 amino acids. V was clipped by 0 bases and J by 0 bases, with 9 bases between them. The CDR3 protein is CASSYSTGFSNQPQHF. CDR3 coding DNA: TGTGCCAGCAGTTACTCGACCGGATTTAGCAATCAGCCCCAGCATTTT.

The chain recombines TRBV6-5 with TRBJ2-3; TRBD1 might be the D (6 bases). This CDR3 is 15 amino acids long. CDR1 is MNHEY and CDR2 is SVGAGI in the germline V gene. The V gene lost 2 bases and the J gene lost 2 bases, with 11 bases spanning the gap. As DNA, the CDR3 is TGTGCCAGCAGTTACAGAGGGGACAACACAGATACGCAGTATTTT. Amino acids: CASSYRGDNTDTQYF.

The genes are TRBV10-3 and TRBJ1-1; TRBD1 aligns across 8 bases. Unmatched junction bases numbered 7, after V lost 3 bases and J lost 4 bases. CDR1 is ENHRY and CDR2 is SYGVKD in the germline V gene. The CDR3 sequence is 15 residues long. The CDR3 loop is CAISDKPQGATEAFF. CDR3 DNA sequence: TGTGCCATCAGTGATAAACCTCAGGGGGCCACTGAAGCTTTCTTT.

The chain recombines TRBV4-2 with TRBJ1-6; possible D gene TRBD1, 5 bases. This CDR3 has 15 amino acids. The germline gives CDR1 LGHNA, CDR2 YNFKEQ. Trimming stripped 1 base from V and 10 bases from J, with 14 bases between. The CDR3 reads CASSQVVDGGSPLHF. DNA for the CDR3: TGTGCCAGCAGCCAAGTAGTCGATGGGGGGTCACCCCTCCACTTT.

V gene TRBV25-1 combines with J gene TRBJ1-5; no definite D call. CDR1 and CDR2 (germline): MGHDK, SYGVNS. The ends were cut back, 3 bases at V and 7 bases at J, with 7 bases in the middle. This CDR3 contains 12 residues. The DNA for the CDR3 is TGTGCCAGCAGTGAGGGTCCCCAGCCCCAGCATTTT. This gives the protein CASSEGPQPQHF. Full variable domain (missing parts from reference TRBV25-1 and TRBJ1-5): EADIYQTPRYLVIGTGKKITLECSQTMGHDKMYWYQQDPGMELHLIHYSYGVNSTEKGDLSSESTVSRIRTEHFPLTLESARPSHTSQYLCASSEGPQPQHFGDGTRLSIL.

This chain connects TRBV10-3 to TRBJ2-2; D gene uncertain. The CDR3 length is 13 residues. CDR1 ENHRY and CDR2 SYGVKD come from the germline V gene. Trimming cost V 4 bases and J 6 bases, with 9 bases left between them. CDR3 coding DNA: TGTGCCATCAGTGGAGGATTTTCCGGGGAGCTGTTTTTT. Amino acid sequence: CAISGGFSGELFF.

V usage is TRBV19 and J usage is TRBJ2-7; TRBD2 agrees at 14 bases. CDR1 and CDR2 (germline): LNHDA, SQIVND (reference sequence). The CDR3 is 17 residues long. Trimming took 6 bases from V and 7 from J; bases not matched to a gene: 14. The CDR3 reads CASRGTSGRTDLQEQYF. In DNA, the CDR3 is TGTGCCAGTAGGGGGACTAGCGGGAGAACGGACCTACAGGAGCAGTACTTC.

V and J are TRBV6-1 and TRBJ1-1; D not certain. The CDR3 has 14 amino acids. V shed 3 bases and J shed 11 bases, with 19 bases lying between them. CDR1 and CDR2 (germline): MNHNS, SASEGT. The CDR3 here is CASSDSVVPLRAFF. CDR3 coding DNA: TGTGCCAGCAGTGATTCCGTAGTCCCTCTACGGGCTTTCTTT.

The gene calls are TRBV27 and TRBJ1-2, with D possibly TRBD1 on 5 matching bases. CDR1 is MNHEY and CDR2 is SMNVEV in the germline V gene (reference sequence). The germline V and J ends were trimmed by 2 bases and 3 bases, with 13 bases remaining between them. This CDR3 is built from 15 residues. The CDR3 DNA follows: TGTGCCAGCAGTTTAGCGGGGCTTGAGGACTATGGCTACACCTTC. This gives the protein CASSLAGLEDYGYTF.

V usage is TRBV4-2 and J usage is TRBJ2-7; 11 positions agree with TRBD1. The CDR3 is 16 residues long. V shed 0 bases and J 6 bases; nucleotides not matched to a gene: 7. The germline V gene encodes CDR1 LGHNA and CDR2 YNFKEQ. The CDR3 sequence is CASSQDGQGASGEQYF. CDR3 DNA: TGTGCCAGCAGCCAAGACGGACAGGGGGCGTCGGGCGAGCAGTACTTC.